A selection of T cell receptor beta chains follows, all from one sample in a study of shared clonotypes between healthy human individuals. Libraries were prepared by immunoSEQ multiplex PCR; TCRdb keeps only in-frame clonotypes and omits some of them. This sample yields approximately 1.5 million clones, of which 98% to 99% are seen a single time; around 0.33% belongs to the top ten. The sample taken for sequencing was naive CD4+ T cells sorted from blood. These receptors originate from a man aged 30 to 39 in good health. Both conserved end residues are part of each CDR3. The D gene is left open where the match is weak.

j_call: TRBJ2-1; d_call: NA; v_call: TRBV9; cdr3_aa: CASSVFSGRSYNEQFF; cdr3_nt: TGTGCCAGCAGCGTATTTTCGGGACGGTCCTACAATGAGCAGTTCTTC
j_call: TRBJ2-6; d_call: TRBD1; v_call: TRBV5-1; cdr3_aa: CASSTWTGAGANVLTF; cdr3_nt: TGCGCCAGCAGCACCTGGACAGGGGCTGGGGCCAACGTCCTGACTTTC
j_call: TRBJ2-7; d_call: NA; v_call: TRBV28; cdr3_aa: CAITRIAGLDKEQYF; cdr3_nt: TGTGCCATTACGAGAATAGCAGGGTTGGACAAGGAGCAGTACTTC
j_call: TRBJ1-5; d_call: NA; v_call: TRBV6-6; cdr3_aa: CASKGRGGNQPQHF; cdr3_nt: TGTGCCAGCAAGGGCAGGGGCGGCAATCAGCCCCAGCATTTT
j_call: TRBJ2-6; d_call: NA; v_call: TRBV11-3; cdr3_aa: CASSETAGANVLTF; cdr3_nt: TGTGCCAGCAGCGAGACGGCTGGGGCCAACGTCCTGACTTTC
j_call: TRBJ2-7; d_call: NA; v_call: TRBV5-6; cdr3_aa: CASSLVQHEQYF; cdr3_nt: TGTGCCAGCAGCTTGGTGCAACACGAGCAGTACTTC
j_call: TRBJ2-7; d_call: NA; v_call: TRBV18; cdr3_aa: CASSTGSYEQYF; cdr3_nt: TGTGCCAGCTCAACAGGATCCTACGAGCAGTACTTC
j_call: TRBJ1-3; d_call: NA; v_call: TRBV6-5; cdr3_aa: CASGRDSISGNTIYF; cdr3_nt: TGTGCCAGCGGGAGAGACTCCATCTCTGGAAACACCATATATTTT
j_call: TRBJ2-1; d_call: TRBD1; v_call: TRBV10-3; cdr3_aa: CAISEDRAPIF; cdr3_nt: TGTGCCATCAGTGAAGACAGGGCACCGATCTTC
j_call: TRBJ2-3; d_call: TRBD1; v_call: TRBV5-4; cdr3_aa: CASSSGTGMNTQYF; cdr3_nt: TGTGCCAGCAGCTCCGGGACAGGGATGAATACGCAGTATTTT